Below are 30 T cell receptor beta chains sequenced from a single sample in a study of beta chain features in type 1 diabetes. The investigators reverse transcribed all of the isolated RNA, so they sequenced expressed TCRB transcripts. Repertoires were generated with immunoSEQ multiplex PCR, while TCRdb's copy carries only in-frame clones and drops some. The sample gives 200,000 to 250,000 clones, around 68% of which show up once; roughly 0.048% is in the top ten. The sequenced sample was naive CD4+ T cells from blood. Receptors originate from a man aged 25 to 45 in good health.

The CDR3 DNA follows: TGTGCCTGGAGTGTAAGTAGGACTAGCAATGAGCAGTTCTTC. Amino acids: CAWSVSRTSNEQFF. J is TRBJ2-1 and V is TRBV30; 7 bases align to TRBD2. V was clipped by 0 bases and J by 6 bases; unmatched bases: 5. Germline CDR1 and CDR2: GTSNPN and SVGIG (reference sequence). The CDR3 covers 14 residues.

This clone came up a few times. V gene TRBV7-8 combines with J gene TRBJ1-5; tentative D call: TRBD1 (5 bases). CDR3 length equals 14 residues. V was shortened by 0 bases and J by 4 bases, with 7 bases between the two germline ends. Germline assignment: CDR1 SGHVS and CDR2 FQNEAQ. The DNA of the CDR3 is TGTGCCAGCAGCTTAGCGTCAGGGAATCAGCCCCAGCATTTT. It specifies CASSLASGNQPQHF.

This clone turned up a few times. The gene calls are TRBV25-1 and TRBJ2-3; 7 bases are a match to TRBD1. Germline trimming cut 6 bases from V and 2 bases from J; bases unmatched to any gene: 5. CDR1 is MGHDK and CDR2 is SYGVNS in the germline V gene. This CDR3 contains 14 residues. CDR3 DNA sequence: TGTGCCAGCAGAGGGACAGCCCTCACAGATACGCAGTATTTT. Protein: CASRGTALTDTQYF. The variable domain in full, completed from reference TRBV25-1 and TRBJ2-3, reads EADIYQTPRYLVIGTGKKITLECSQTMGHDKMYWYQQDPGMELHLIHYSYGVNSTEKGDLSSESTVSRIRTEHFPLTLESARPSHTSQYLCASRGTALTDTQYFGPGTRLTVL.

This clone was picked up a small number of times. Other DNA sequences in the sample encode the same CDR3. The chain is built from TRBV29-1 and TRBJ2-3; D might be TRBD1 (5 bases). This CDR3 spans 13 amino acids. Between the trimmed V and J ends, which lost 4 bases and 2 bases, there was a span of 10 bases. Germline-derived CDR1 and CDR2 are SQVTM and ANQGSEA. DNA for the CDR3: TGCAGCGTTGGGGGCCCCCTCACAGATACGCAGTATTTT. Translated, it gives CSVGGPLTDTQYF.

The genes are TRBV7-9 and TRBJ1-5; D remains unclear. The CDR3 length is 13 residues. Trimming stripped 5 bases from V and 6 bases from J, with 11 bases between. The germline V gene has CDR1 SEHNR and CDR2 FQNEAQ (reference sequence). CDR3 in DNA: TGTGCCAGCAGCGCCTCCTCCGCTCAGCCCCAGCATTTT. It yields the protein CASSASSAQPQHF. Looking up the rest from reference TRBV7-9 and TRBJ1-5 gives the full variable domain: DTGVSQNPRHKITKRGQNVTFRCDPISEHNRLYWYRQTLGQGPEFLTYFQNEAQLEKSRLLSDRFSAERPKGSFSTLEIQRTEQGDSAMYLCASSASSAQPQHFGDGTRLSIL.

This clone was counted a few times. The chain carries TRBV29-1 and TRBJ2-1, with D unresolved. The CDR3 length is 13 residues. V was shortened by 5 bases and J by 3 bases, with 11 bases between the two germline ends. Germline values: CDR1 SQVTM, CDR2 ANQGSEA. In DNA form, the CDR3 reads TGCAGCGTTCCCACGACCGACTACAATGAGCAGTTCTTC. Translated, it gives CSVPTTDYNEQFF.

This rearrangement joins TRBV30 to TRBJ2-3; D is possibly TRBD1 (6 bases). This CDR3 region has 16 residues. The V end was cut by 0 bases, the J end by 4 bases, with 17 bases between. Germline V gene sequence: CDR1 GTSNPN, CDR2 SVGIG (reference sequence). The CDR3 nucleotides are TGTGCCTGGAGTGTACAGGGTTATCCCTTGGCAGATACGCAGTATTTT. Translation gives CAWSVQGYPLADTQYF.

V gene TRBV9 combines with J gene TRBJ2-2, with D unclear. Trimming stripped 0 bases from V and 3 bases from J, with 3 bases between. The CDR3 runs 13 residues. Germline lookup yields CDR1 SGDLS and CDR2 YYNGEE. In nucleotides, the CDR3 is TGTGCCAGCAGCGTAGTGGACACCGGGGAGCTGTTTTTT. Translating it yields CASSVVDTGELFF.

The J gene is TRBJ2-3, the V gene TRBV30, with D possibly called TRBD1 or TRBD2 (6 bases each). Germline-derived CDR1 and CDR2 are GTSNPN and SVGIG (reference sequence). The germline V and J ends were trimmed by 0 bases and 6 bases, with 16 bases remaining between them. The length of the CDR3 is 15 residues. CDR3 bases: TGTGCCTGGAGTGTATTGGGGGGCGCGTCGGATACGCAGTATTTT. This sequence encodes CAWSVLGGASDTQYF.

The genes are TRBV27 and TRBJ2-7; 8 positions agree with TRBD2. CDR1 is MNHEY, CDR2 SMNVEV, per germline (reference sequence). The CDR3 is 13 residues long. Trimming cost V 5 bases and J 6 bases; bases outside gene matches: 6. CDR3: CASSLIGRGEQYF. CDR3 nucleotide sequence: TGTGCCAGCAGTCTTATCGGGAGGGGCGAGCAGTACTTC.

This chain uses TRBV29-1 with TRBJ1-1; possible D gene TRBD1, 6 bases. The CDR3 consists of 16 residues. From germline, CDR1 is SQVTM and CDR2 ANQGSEA. V lost 5 bases and J 0 bases, leaving 19 bases between the germline ends. The CDR3: CSVLAATGLLNTEAFF. The DNA for the CDR3 is TGCAGCGTTCTCGCCGCGACAGGCCTCCTGAACACTGAAGCTTTCTTT. The whole variable domain, filled in from reference TRBV29-1 and TRBJ1-1, reads SAVISQKPSRDICQRGTSLTIQCQVDSQVTMMFWYRQQPGQSLTLIATANQGSEATYESGFVIDKFPISRPNLTFSTLTVSNMSPEDSSIYLCSVLAATGLLNTEAFFGQGTRLTVV.

The table lists this clone with a count of one. The chain links TRBV29-1 to TRBJ2-7; 10 nucleotides line up with TRBD2. The germline V gene has CDR1 SQVTM and CDR2 ANQGSEA. This CDR3 contains 16 residues. The junction had 15 bases not matched to a gene; V was cut back by 7 bases and J by 3 bases. The CDR3: CSARTGTSGTFYEQYF. In DNA, the CDR3 is TGCAGCGCTAGAACCGGAACTAGCGGGACCTTCTACGAGCAGTACTTC.

The V and J genes are TRBV28 and TRBJ2-1; 8 nucleotides align to TRBD2. Germline V lookup: CDR1 MDHEN, CDR2 SYDVKM. There are 15 residues in the CDR3. Losses at the gene ends were 7 bases for V and 6 bases for J; bases not matched to a gene: 11. CDR3 DNA sequence: TGTGCCAGCATCACTAGCGGTACAGCCCCCAATGAGCAGTTCTTC. It is translated as CASITSGTAPNEQFF.

This chain uses TRBV18 with TRBJ2-1; 9 positions match TRBD1. With V trimmed by 4 bases and J by 7 bases, 5 bases remained unmatched. The CDR3 runs to 14 residues. Germline V CDR1 and CDR2: KGHSH, LQKENI. The CDR3 protein is CASSLSDRGNEQFF. The CDR3 DNA reads TGTGCCAGCTCACTCTCGGACAGGGGAAATGAGCAGTTCTTC.

This sequence joins TRBV5-4 and TRBJ2-7; the match to TRBD2 covers 10 bases. Germline values: CDR1 SGHNT, CDR2 YYREEE (reference sequence). This CDR3 contains 15 residues. The V and J ends lost 4 bases and 1 base, in that order; junction bases with no gene match: 5. The CDR3 sequence: CASSIGTSDSYEQYF. In DNA form, the CDR3 reads TGTGCCAGCAGCATCGGGACTAGCGATTCCTACGAGCAGTACTTC.

This chain uses TRBV27 with TRBJ2-4, with a tentative D call TRBD2 (5 bases). The germline gives CDR1 MNHEY, CDR2 SMNVEV (reference sequence). The CDR3 covers 16 residues. The V gene lost 5 bases and the J gene lost 0 bases, with 14 bases spanning the gap. CDR3 sequence (DNA): TGTGCCAGCAGTCCGTGGGAGCGGCTAGCCAAAAACATTCAGTACTTC. Translated, it gives CASSPWERLAKNIQYF.

This clone was seen more than once but under ten times. The chain recombines TRBV19 with TRBJ1-1; D not resolved. Deletions cut 3 bases from V and 0 bases from J, with 5 bases between. Per germline, CDR1 LNHDA and CDR2 SQIVND (reference sequence). This CDR3 comprises 13 residues. The CDR3 DNA sequence: TGTGCCAGTAGTATCAGCATGAACACTGAAGCTTTCTTT. This translates into CASSISMNTEAFF.

The chain is built from TRBV30 and TRBJ2-7; 7 positions match TRBD2. The CDR3 consists of 13 residues. Germline trimming cut 5 bases from V and 2 bases from J; bases unmatched to any gene: 6. Germline V lookup: CDR1 GTSNPN, CDR2 SVGIG (reference sequence). The CDR3 sequence is CAWSGGSPYEQYF. The CDR3 DNA reads TGTGCCTGGTCGGGGGGTTCCCCCTACGAGCAGTACTTC.

This clone was found a few times. The chain carries TRBV20-1 and TRBJ2-7; D is unresolved. The CDR3 is made up of 10 amino acids. V was pared by 6 bases and J by 5 bases, with 8 bases between. Per germline, CDR1 DFQATT and CDR2 SNEGSKA (reference sequence). In nucleotides, the CDR3 is TGCAGTGCGGTTTCGAACGAGCAGTACTTC. It yields the protein CSAVSNEQYF.

As for this clone: The sample carries other DNA sequences with the same CDR3. The chain joins TRBV29-1 to TRBJ2-7; 7 bases agree with TRBD1. The germline V gene encodes CDR1 SQVTM and CDR2 ANQGSEA. The CDR3 length is 12 residues. Germline trimming cut 4 bases from V and 2 bases from J; bases unmatched to any gene: 2. The CDR3 sequence: CSVGDRTYEQYF. CDR3 sequence (DNA): TGCAGCGTTGGGGACAGAACCTACGAGCAGTACTTC.

The chain links TRBV7-2 to TRBJ2-1; maybe TRBD2 (6 bases). V dropped 6 bases and J dropped 0 bases, with 18 bases sitting between them. The germline CDR1 and CDR2 sequences are SGHTA and FQGNSA. This CDR3 region has 17 residues. The CDR3 DNA follows: TGTGCCAGCAGTCCCGCGGGACGTCCTATCTCCTACAATGAGCAGTTCTTC. This codes for CASSPAGRPISYNEQFF.

The chain combines TRBV7-9 with TRBJ2-7, with D possibly TRBD2 on 5 matching bases. The CDR3 covers 16 residues. Trimming removed 1 base at V and 0 bases at J, with 13 bases between. Germline V CDR1 and CDR2: SEHNR, FQNEAQ (reference sequence). DNA for the CDR3: TGTGCCAGCAGCTTAGGACGCGGGCGTTTCTCCTACGAGCAGTACTTC. This gives the protein CASSLGRGRFSYEQYF.

This clone was detected only a few times. The chain couples TRBV10-3 to TRBJ2-2; 7 bases are a match to TRBD1. Germline CDR1 reads ENHRY; CDR2 reads SYGVKD. Trimming removed 6 bases from V and 4 bases from J; junction bases left unmatched: 5. This CDR3 is 14 amino acids long. The CDR3 bases are TGTGCCATCAGACAGGGGCTCGGCACCGGGGAGCTGTTTTTT. Protein product: CAIRQGLGTGELFF.

The chain uses TRBV10-3 and TRBJ1-1, with D unresolved. V was cut by 7 bases and J by 2 bases, with 11 bases left in between. The CDR3 length is 13 residues. Germline V gene lookup returns CDR1 ENHRY and CDR2 SYGVKD. The CDR3 loop is CAITRTLNTEAFF. CDR3 DNA sequence: TGTGCCATCACTCGAACCCTTAACACTGAAGCTTTCTTT.

V usage is TRBV5-1 and J usage is TRBJ2-5; D tentatively fits TRBD1 or TRBD2 (5 bases each). The CDR3 loop spans 14 amino acids. Germline V gene sequence: CDR1 SGHRS, CDR2 YFSETQ. Trimming took off 3 bases at V and 5 bases at J, with 14 bases between the two ends. The CDR3 here is CASSSMGTWETQYF. CDR3 bases: TGCGCCAGCAGCTCGATGGGGACCTGGGAGACCCAGTACTTC.

In DNA, the CDR3 is TGTGCCAGTAGAAGAAGGGAGGGCCTCAGCACCGGGGAGCTGTTTTTT. This sequence encodes CASRRREGLSTGELFF. V and J are TRBV19 and TRBJ2-2; 7 bases match TRBD2. Trimming at V came to 6 bases and at J to 4 bases, leaving 11 bases not matched to a gene. Per the germline V gene, CDR1 is LNHDA and CDR2 is SQIVND (reference sequence). The CDR3 has 16 residues.

This clone was observed a few times. This chain connects TRBV15 to TRBJ1-2; no clear D gene. Germline V gives CDR1 LNHNV, CDR2 YYDKDF (reference sequence). The CDR3 has 14 amino acids. V shed 1 base and J shed 2 bases, with 8 bases lying between them. Written as DNA, the CDR3 is TGTGCCACCAGCAGAGGGACGGTAAACTATGGCTACACCTTC. This gives the protein CATSRGTVNYGYTF.

This chain links TRBV30 with TRBJ2-1, with 7 nucleotides matching TRBD2. CDR3 size: 15 residues. The V gene's germline CDR1 is GTSNPN and CDR2 SVGIG (reference sequence). V was clipped by 3 bases and J by 1 base; unmatched bases: 6. The CDR3 reads CAWRVGGTSYNEQFF. The CDR3 bases are TGTGCCTGGAGGGTCGGGGGGACTTCCTACAATGAGCAGTTCTTC.

This clone was counted between two and nine times. This chain links TRBV30 with TRBJ2-3; unclear D gene. The CDR3 runs to 12 residues. CDR1 and CDR2 (germline): GTSNPN, SVGIG (reference sequence). Trimming removed 1 base from V and 7 bases from J, with 9 bases in between. The CDR3 sequence is CAWSETTNTQYF. In DNA, the CDR3 is TGTGCCTGGAGTGAGACGACAAATACGCAGTATTTT.

The chain is built from TRBV7-2 and TRBJ2-5; D is undetermined. CDR3 size: 13 residues. Deletions cut 2 bases from V and 8 bases from J, with 12 bases between. The V gene's germline CDR1 is SGHTA and CDR2 FQGNSA. The CDR3 bases are TGTGCCAGCAGCTTAAATCTGGGTATTACCCAGTACTTC. Its translation: CASSLNLGITQYF.